This T cell receptor beta chain was identified during a study of cytomegalovirus exposure and HLA in healthy donors. Study outcomes and limitations: Reported findings show TCR beta sequences accurately forecast HLA-A and HLA-B alleles in most subjects.

Researchers ran the PCR with 60 Vbeta and 13 Jbeta primers. Here immunoSEQ multiplex PCR was the method, and the copy in TCRdb shows in-frame clones only, minus some. Of around 110,000 clones in the sample, 9.5% were seen once. With respect to this clone: Its cognate antigen is unknown.

CDR3 length: 15 amino acids. The V and J ends lost 1 base and 4 bases respectively, with 15 bases between them. Germline values: CDR1 SGDLS, CDR2 YYNGEE. The clonotype originates from a man aged 30-40 years in good health and CMV-seronegative. The rearrangement joins TRBV9 to TRBJ2-7, with D possibly TRBD1 on 6 matching bases. Input material: PBMCs. This CDR3 is CASSVSPAGVYEQYF. The CDR3 nucleotides are TGTGCCAGCAGCGTATCCCCGGCAGGGGTATACGAGCAGTACTTC.